This T cell receptor (beta chain) comes out of a study of neoadjuvant anti-PD-1 for oral cavity cancer (TCRdb year 2021). A note on the overall study: Before undergoing curative-intent surgical resection, most patients got three to four biweekly nivolumab doses at 3 mg/kg. A fourth nivolumab dose was given around day 43 to patients without progression, and definitive surgical resection was performed in those patients on days 50-56. Under RECIST 1.1, a patient counted as a responder if showing complete response, partial response or stable disease, and as a non-responder if showing progression. There were roughly 11 patients in the parent correlative cohort, and the response rate was less than 40%.

PBMC libraries used mostly about 0.5 ug of input genomic DNA for deep sequencing, with six replicates per sample. The immunoSEQ hsTCRbeta kit was used to prepare TCRbeta libraries according to the manufacturer's instructions. Sequencing of the completed libraries took place using an Illumina NovaSeq 6000 S4 flow cell after they had been pooled to about 3 nM. The paper's processing steps were these. The immunoSEQ Analyzer was used for raw data preprocessing and quality control. The analysis was restricted to productive rearrangements, with each unique CDR3 amino acid sequence defining a clonotype. Repertoire clonality was estimated as the Gini-Simpson index, which was computed with the R package tcR. Student's t test was used to compare Gini indices, while Pearson correlation assessed associations with tumor size change. The source is immuneACCESS, and TCRdb retained only in-frame sequences with V and J called. Part of the clones is not carried over; for the studies checked, unresolved V genes explain less than half of this, and the remainder is unexplained. From that table come the V and J calls and clone size; the DNA was used to work out D and trimming. The sample table holds some 66,000 clones, of which around four fifths were seen once. About 3.7% of the sample rests with the top ten.

The time point label for this specimen denotes: before neoadjuvant nivolumab. Patients had been newly diagnosed with stage II-IVA oral cavity squamous cell carcinoma, and no prior systemic or radiation treatment had been given to the patients. The cohort was composed of patients with HPV-negative, locally advanced oral cavity squamous cell carcinoma. Peripheral blood mononuclear cells were analyzed directly, without maintenance or expansion in culture. Samples came from a longitudinal correlative study of a single-arm phase II trial of neoadjuvant nivolumab in oral cavity squamous cell carcinoma. Subject-matched pre- and post-treatment PBMCs and tumors from three responders and three non-responders underwent genomic DNA-based TCRbeta sequencing. Peripheral blood mononuclear cells were collected before nivolumab treatment and again after treatment, at the time of surgery. The Maxwell RSC DNA from Cells kit was used to isolate genomic DNA from PBMCs.

On the study overall, not on this receptor specifically: After neoadjuvant nivolumab, non-responders showed significantly higher T cell clonality (Gini index) in PBMCs than responders did. TCR analyses included only three patients per response group, and the authors called for larger cohorts for validation. Higher pretreatment blood TCRbeta clonality and lower post-treatment tumor TCRbeta clonality were correlated with higher pretreatment blood Treg/Th17 ratios.

The CDR3 contains 13 residues, cysteine and phenylalanine counted. The only DNA kept is the CDR3, 39 bases in frame from the first base. V and J lose 4 bases and 0 bases, and a span of 6 bases separates them. CDR1 and CDR2, per the germline V gene (reference sequence), are PRHDT and FYEKMQ. This clone was counted once. The target of this receptor is not known. Base qualities are not recorded, but no much larger clone differs from it by a single base. The chain is made from TRBV13 and TRBJ1-1; the D gene remains uncertain. The TCR sequence derives from a person aged 35-80 years with oral cavity squamous cell carcinoma. Source: PBMCs, taken before nivolumab (anti-PD-1) treatment. The nucleotides read TGTGCCAGCAGCTCCCCTTTGAACACTGAAGCTTTCTTT. It specifies CASSSPLNTEAFF. Here the CDR3 is joined to the reference TRBV13 and TRBJ1-1 genes, and the full variable domain is: AAGVIQSPRHLIKEKRETATLKCYPIPRHDTVYWYQQGPGQDPQFLISFYEKMQSDKGSIPDRFSAQQFSDYHSELNMSSLELGDSALYFCASSSPLNTEAFFGQGTRLTVV.